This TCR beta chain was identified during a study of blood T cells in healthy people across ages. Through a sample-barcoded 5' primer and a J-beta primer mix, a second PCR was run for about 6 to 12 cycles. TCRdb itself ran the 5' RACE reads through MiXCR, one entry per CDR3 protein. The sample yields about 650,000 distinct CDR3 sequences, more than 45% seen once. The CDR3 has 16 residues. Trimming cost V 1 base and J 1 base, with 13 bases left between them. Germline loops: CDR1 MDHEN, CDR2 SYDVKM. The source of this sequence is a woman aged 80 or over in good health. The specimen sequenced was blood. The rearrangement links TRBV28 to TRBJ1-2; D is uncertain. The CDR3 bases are TGTGCCAGCAGTTTATCGGTCAGTCGATTTAACTATGGCTACACCTTC. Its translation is CASSLSVSRFNYGYTF.